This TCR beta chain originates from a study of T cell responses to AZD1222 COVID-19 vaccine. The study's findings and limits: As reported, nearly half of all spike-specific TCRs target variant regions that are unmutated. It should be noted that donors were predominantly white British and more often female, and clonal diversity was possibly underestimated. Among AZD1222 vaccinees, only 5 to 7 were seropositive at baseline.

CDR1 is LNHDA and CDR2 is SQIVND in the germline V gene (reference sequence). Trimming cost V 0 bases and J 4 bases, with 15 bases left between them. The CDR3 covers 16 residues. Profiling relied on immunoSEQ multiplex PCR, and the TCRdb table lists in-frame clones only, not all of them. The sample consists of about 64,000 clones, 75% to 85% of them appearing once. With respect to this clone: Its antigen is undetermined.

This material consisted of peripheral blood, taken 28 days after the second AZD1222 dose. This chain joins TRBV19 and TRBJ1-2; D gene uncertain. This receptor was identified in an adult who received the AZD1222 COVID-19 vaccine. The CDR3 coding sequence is TGTGCCAGTAGTATAGATCGATCGGATTTTTCCTATGGCTACACCTTC. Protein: CASSIDRSDFSYGYTF.